This T cell receptor (beta chain) was sequenced during a study of PD-1 blockade in classical Hodgkin lymphoma. The CDR3 extends over 14 amino acids. Deletions cut 6 bases from V and 0 bases from J, with 6 bases between. Germline-derived CDR1 and CDR2 are SGHTA and FQGTGA. Measured with immunoSEQ multiplex PCR; TCRdb has only the in-frame clones, and not every one. Of some 100,000 clones listed, roughly 92% are singletons. No patient escaped relapse after autologous stem cell transplantation, and brentuximab vedotin exposure varied. Specimen: peripheral blood mononuclear cells (PBMCs), collected at baseline. The TCR was taken from a human donor with classical Hodgkin lymphoma. This rearrangement joins TRBV7-3 to TRBJ2-6, with D uncertain. CDR3 in DNA: TGTGCCAGCAGTCCGAGCTCTGGGGCCAACGTCCTGACTTTC. Its translation is CASSPSSGANVLTF.